This paragraph covers one T cell receptor (beta chain) sequence. The antigen is unknown. In the PCR, 60 Vbeta and 13 Jbeta primers were used. Authors' processing steps: Per a later analysis, the number of unique TCR beta chains was around 80 million, of which about 11 million were shared. Data came from immunoSEQ multiplex PCR; TCRdb stores just in-frame clones and leaves some out. V and J calls and clone size come straight from that table; D and trimming were deduced from the DNA. The table shows about 130,000 clones, with under 85% occurring only once. This entry comes from a study of cytomegalovirus exposure and HLA in healthy donors. Overall study findings and caveats: Sequencing depth across donors, presence/absence analyses assumed, was roughly uniform.

This TCR came from a male donor in good health and CMV-seropositive. Material: PBMCs.

In nucleotides, the CDR3 is TGTGCCAGCAAACACGGACAGGGAGACTACGAGCAGTACTTC. It yields the protein CASKHGQGDYEQYF. J is TRBJ2-7 and V is TRBV27; 8 nucleotides align to TRBD1. This CDR3 comprises 14 residues. With V trimmed by 7 bases and J by 3 bases, 8 bases remained unmatched. Germline loops: CDR1 MNHEY, CDR2 SMNVEV (reference sequence).